The 31 T cell receptor delta chains below come from one sample, sequenced in a study of delta chains in infants with herpesvirus infections. TCR cDNA was made from PBMC RNA with gamma- and delta-chain-specific primers. With CATT, TCRdb re-called clones from the RT-PCR reads. The data contain about 1,500 delta-chain clones, approximately 30% of them seen just once; the ten biggest clones take up roughly 9.4%. Sequencing was performed on peripheral blood, taken at time point 1 of longitudinal follow-up. The receptors here all came from a human donor who was a Ugandan infant, either HIV-exposed or HIV-unexposed (not recorded which).

In regard to this clone: This specimen includes other DNA sequences encoding the same CDR3. The J gene is TRDJ3, the V gene TRDV2, with 12 positions matching TRDD3. Unmatched junction bases numbered 3, after V lost 4 bases and J lost 0 bases. This CDR3 region has 18 residues. Germline V gene sequence: CDR1 GEAIGNYY, CDR2 EKD. CDR3 residues: CACDTGGYSSWDTRQMFF. The CDR3 nucleotides are TGTGCCTGTGATACTGGGGGATACTCCTCCTGGGACACCCGACAGATGTTTTTC.

On this clone itself: With a far larger clone one base away, a read error is the likely cause. The rearrangement uses TRDV2 and TRDJ3; D remains unclear. This CDR3 has 13 amino acids. The germline gives CDR1 GEAIGNYY, CDR2 EKD. This CDR3 reads CARDTWDTRQMFF. The CDR3 region has the DNA TGTGCCCGTGACACCTGGGACACCCGACAGATGTTTTTC.

This clone is large within its sample. The CDR3 DNA reads TGTGCTCTTGGGGAACTTCGGATACGATTACTGGGGGATACGCCCGATAAACTCATCTTT. Its protein is CALGELRIRLLGDTPDKLIF. The J gene is TRDJ1, the V gene TRDV1, with TRDD3 matching over 13 bases. Losses at the gene ends were 0 bases for V and 3 bases for J; bases not matched to a gene: 13. Germline V gene lookup returns CDR1 TSWWSYY and CDR2 QGS. The CDR3 covers 20 residues.

Remarks on this clone: A clone one base away is much larger, so this may be a read error. The DNA of the CDR3 is TGTGCCTGTGACACCGCTGGGGGTATCTGGGACACCCGACAGATGTTTTTC. It specifies CACDTAGGIWDTRQMFF. The chain combines TRDV2 with TRDJ3; 7 bases fit TRDD3. Germline CDR1 and CDR2: GEAIGNYY and EKD. With V trimmed by 0 bases and J by 3 bases, 4 bases remained unmatched. CDR3 length equals 17 residues.

Points on this clone: This likely traces to a read error, being one base from a far larger clone. The chain is built from TRDV2 and TRDJ1; 9 nucleotides align to TRDD3. V lost 3 bases, J lost 4 bases, and 2 bases stayed unmatched. The CDR3 covers 13 residues. Germline CDR1 GEAIGNYY, CDR2 EKD. CDR3 amino acids: CACDAWGIDKLIF. The CDR3 nucleotides are TGTGCCTGTGACGCCTGGGGGATCGATAAACTCATCTTT.

By its share, this clone is medium-sized. The chain uses TRDV2 and TRDJ2; TRDD3 aligns across 8 bases. The CDR3 totals 15 residues. The germline CDR1 and CDR2 sequences are GEAIGNYY and EKD. The V gene end was trimmed by 1 base and the J gene end by 4 bases; junction bases not matched to a gene: 4. The CDR3 DNA reads TGTGCCTGTGACACTTTGGGGGATGGGACAGCACAACTCTTCTTT. Its protein product is CACDTLGDGTAQLFF.

The chain couples TRDV2 to TRDJ1; D is undetermined. Trimming cost V 0 bases and J 0 bases, with 10 bases left between them. CDR1 and CDR2 from the germline V gene are GEAIGNYY and EKD. This CDR3 comprises 15 residues. Here the CDR3 reads CACDTVEGYTDKLIF. The CDR3 DNA follows: TGTGCCTGTGACACCGTGGAGGGGTACACCGATAAACTCATCTTT.

The V call is TRDV2, the J call TRDJ1, with 12 bases matching TRDD3. Germline trimming cut 3 bases from V and 0 bases from J; bases unmatched to any gene: 13. Germline V gene lookup returns CDR1 GEAIGNYY and CDR2 EKD. CDR3 length: 19 residues. The CDR3 bases are TGTGCCTGTGACCGTTTACTGGGGGATACTCGCCGGGACACCGATAAACTCATCTTT. Its protein is CACDRLLGDTRRDTDKLIF.

The chain combines TRDV2 with TRDJ3; 10 positions match TRDD3. Germline loops: CDR1 GEAIGNYY, CDR2 EKD. Trimming cost V 0 bases and J 0 bases; bases outside gene matches: 10. The CDR3 is 21 residues long. The CDR3 sequence: CACDTGCDWGIPSWDTRQMFF. DNA for the CDR3: TGTGCCTGTGACACCGGTTGTGACTGGGGGATCCCCTCCTGGGACACCCGACAGATGTTTTTC.

By share, this clone ranks as large. V gene TRDV1 combines with J gene TRDJ1; a possible D gene is TRDD2 (5 bases). Germline assignment: CDR1 TSWWSYY and CDR2 QGS. Between the trimmed V and J ends, which lost 2 bases and 0 bases, there was a span of 13 bases. This CDR3 contains 16 residues. This chain's CDR3 is CALGECSFFYTDKLIF. CDR3 nucleotide sequence: TGTGCTCTTGGGGAATGTTCCTTTTTTTACACCGATAAACTCATCTTT.

Concerning this clone: A much larger clone sits a single nucleotide away, making a read error possible. This sample also contains other DNA sequences that code for the same CDR3. The rearrangement uses TRAV38-2/DV8 and TRDJ4, with 11 positions matching TRDD3. The CDR3 spans 23 residues. The germline V gene encodes CDR1 TSESDYY and CDR2 QEAYKQQN. The J segment lost 0 bases and the V segment lost 0 bases, leaving 25 bases of the junction unmatched. The CDR3 sequence: CAYRSAQPSITLPVLGDTRPLIF. In nucleotides, the CDR3 is TGTGCTTATAGGAGCGCCCAACCCAGTATAACCCTACCGGTACTGGGGGATACCAGACCCCTGATCTTT.

In the case of this clone: A much bigger clone sits one base away, suggesting this may be a read error. This specimen includes other DNA sequences encoding the same CDR3. The chain uses TRDV1 and TRDJ1, with D possibly called TRDD2 or TRDD3 (6 bases each). This CDR3 has 20 residues. Germline loops: CDR1 TSWWSYY, CDR2 QGS. Trimming removed 1 base from V and 5 bases from J, with 29 bases in between. CDR3 loop: CALGEPGPTSYWVSVDKLIF. The CDR3 DNA reads as TGTGCTCTTGGGGAACCAGGTCCTACGTCCTACTGGGTATCGGTGGATAAACTCATCTTT.

This clone was recorded a few times. J is TRDJ1 and V is TRDV2; no definite D call. V lost 3 bases and J 0 bases, leaving 19 bases between the germline ends. Germline V gene lookup returns CDR1 GEAIGNYY and CDR2 EKD. CDR3 length equals 17 residues. CDR3 nucleotides: TGTGCCTGTGACCTGGTACGCCCAACTAGGTACACCGATAAACTCATCTTT. It encodes CACDLVRPTRYTDKLIF.

By share of the sample, this clone is medium-sized. This rearrangement joins TRDV1 to TRDJ1; TRDD3 matches 8 bases. The CDR3 spans 20 residues. Germline lookup yields CDR1 TSWWSYY and CDR2 QGS. V was clipped by 2 bases and J by 0 bases; unmatched bases: 17. CDR3 DNA sequence: TGTGCTCTTGGGGAAGCGTCCTACGGTACTGGGGGGACGTACACCGATAAACTCATCTTT. Its protein product is CALGEASYGTGGTYTDKLIF.

This sequence joins TRDV3 and TRDJ1; 13 positions match TRDD3. The junction had 29 bases not matched to a gene; V was cut back by 1 base and J by 3 bases. This CDR3 has 23 amino acids. CDR1 is TVYSNPD and CDR2 is GDNSRS in the germline V gene (reference sequence). The CDR3 is CAFKIMDLPTSKLLGDTSDKLIF. The DNA for the CDR3 is TGTGCCTTTAAAATTATGGATCTTCCTACCTCGAAGTTACTGGGGGATACGTCCGATAAACTCATCTTT.

This clone occurred once. A far larger clone is a single base away, which makes a read error likely. The rearrangement joins TRDV1 to TRDJ1; unclear D gene. Germline V gene sequence: CDR1 TSWWSYY, CDR2 QGS. This CDR3 region has 18 residues. The germline V and J ends were trimmed by 3 bases and 0 bases, with 20 bases remaining between them. The CDR3 is CALGDPPEGIAYTDKLIF. The CDR3 DNA follows: TGTGCTCTTGGGGACCCTCCCGAGGGCATTGCCTACACCGATAAACTCATCTTT.

CDR3 residues: CACDTVGTGGYTDKLIF. Written as DNA, the CDR3 is TGTGCCTGTGACACCGTGGGGACGGGGGGATACACCGATAAACTCATCTTT. The chain recombines TRDV2 with TRDJ1; 7 nucleotides match TRDD3. This CDR3 region has 17 residues. Germline loops: CDR1 GEAIGNYY, CDR2 EKD. The V segment lost 0 bases and the J segment 0 bases; nucleotides outside the gene matches: 9.

A word on this clone: One base separates it from a far larger clone, so it is likely a read error. The genes are TRDV2 and TRDJ3; weak D call: TRDD3 (6 bases). CDR1 GEAIGNYY and CDR2 EKD come from the germline V gene. The V end lost 0 bases, the J end lost 0 bases, and 14 bases lay between the germline ends. This CDR3 has 19 amino acids. This CDR3 reads CACDTWGPGNSWDTRQMFF. The CDR3, as DNA: TGTGCCTGTGACACCTGGGGGCCCGGCAACTCCTGGGACACCCGACAGATGTTTTTC.

By proportion, this clone is large (0.1 to 1%). Additional DNA sequences in this sample encode the identical CDR3. The V call is TRDV1, the J call TRDJ1, with 13 bases matching TRDD3. The CDR3 extends over 20 amino acids. Germline V gives CDR1 TSWWSYY, CDR2 QGS. After removal of 2 bases from V and 0 bases from J, the junction contained 12 bases not matched to a gene. CDR3 sequence (DNA): TGTGCTCTTGGGGAATTCCGACTGGGGGATACGGGGCTGTACACCGATAAACTCATCTTT. This translates into CALGEFRLGDTGLYTDKLIF.

This clone is medium-sized by share. This sequence joins TRDV1 and TRDJ1; D ambiguous. The CDR3 totals 15 residues. Between the trimmed V and J ends, which lost 1 base and 6 bases, there was a span of 15 bases. Germline loops: CDR1 TSWWSYY, CDR2 QGS. CDR3 coding DNA: TGTGCTCTTGGGGAACCGTGTTACACTCCCTATAAACTCATCTTT. Translating gives CALGEPCYTPYKLIF.

With respect to this clone: A much larger clone sits a single nucleotide away, making a read error possible. The chain recombines TRDV2 with TRDJ2; TRDD3 agrees at 8 bases. With V trimmed by 0 bases and J by 12 bases, 5 bases remained unmatched. There are 13 residues in the CDR3. Per the germline V gene, CDR1 is GEAIGNYY and CDR2 is EKD. The CDR3 protein is CACDTWGIDKLFF. Here the CDR3 DNA reads TGTGCCTGTGACACCTGGGGGATCGATAAACTCTTCTTT.

Points on this clone: A single base separates this from a much larger clone, so it may be a read error. The same CDR3 can be traced to other DNA sequences in this sample. The genes are TRDV1 and TRDJ1; 12 bases fit TRDD3. Germline V gene sequence: CDR1 TSWWSYY, CDR2 QGS. The CDR3 has 20 amino acids. As DNA, the CDR3 is TGTGCTCTCGGGGAAGGGAGTCTCTGGGGGATACGGCCGTACACCGATAAACTCATCTTT. It yields the protein CALGEGSLWGIRPYTDKLIF.

In the case of this clone: This may come from a read error, since a much larger clone is one base off. This chain connects TRDV2 to TRDJ3; possibly TRDD2 for D (6 bases). This CDR3 has 17 residues. Germline V gene sequence: CDR1 GEAIGNYY, CDR2 EKD. In DNA, the CDR3 is TGTGCCTGTGACACGGTACTGGCTTCCTGGGACATCCGACAGATGTTTTTC. Encoded protein: CACDTVLASWDIRQMFF.

Concerning this clone itself: Other DNA variants within this sample encode the same CDR3. The V call is TRAV29/DV5, the J call TRDJ3; 9 positions agree with TRDD2. The CDR3 has 21 residues. Germline V gene data show CDR1 as NSMFDY and CDR2 as ISSIKDK. Trimming took 5 bases from V and 2 from J; bases not matched to a gene: 20. CDR3 nucleotide sequence: TGTGCAGCCCCCAGGCCTTCCTACGGGTGGGAGACCCCCTGGGACACCCGACAGATGTTTTTC. It codes for CAAPRPSYGWETPWDTRQMFF.

The genes are TRDV2 and TRDJ3; 12 bases line up with TRDD3. Per the germline V gene, CDR1 is GEAIGNYY and CDR2 is EKD. V lost 3 bases and J lost 2; bases outside the gene matches: 7. CDR3 length: 19 amino acids. CDR3 sequence: CACDVILGDTAWDTRQMFF. CDR3 DNA: TGTGCCTGTGACGTTATACTGGGGGATACCGCCTGGGACACCCGACAGATGTTTTTC.

This clone is termed medium-sized. The rearrangement links TRDV1 to TRDJ1, with a possible D match to TRDD3 (6 bases). Looked up from germline, CDR1 is TSWWSYY and CDR2 is QGS. The V and J ends lost 1 base and 2 bases respectively, with 11 bases between them. There are 15 residues in the CDR3. The CDR3 coding sequence is TGTGCTCTTGGGGAACAGGCTGGGGCGACCGATAAACTCATCTTT. This encodes CALGEQAGATDKLIF.

The J segment is TRDJ2; no V gene was assigned. The CDR3 length is 10 residues. CDR3 sequence: CSALTAQLFF. DNA of the CDR3: TGTAGTGCTTTGACAGCACAACTCTTCTTT.

On this clone: This may be a read error: a much more frequent sequence differs by one nucleotide. CDR3 in DNA: TGTGCTCTTGGGGAAAGACTTGGTACTGGGGGATATCGCCTTAGACTCATCTTT. Residues: CALGERLGTGGYRLRLIF. V is TRDV1 and J is TRDJ1; the match to TRDD3 covers 11 bases. Trimming removed 2 bases from V and 10 bases from J; junction bases left unmatched: 18. The CDR3 spans 18 residues. Germline V gene sequence: CDR1 TSWWSYY, CDR2 QGS.

This clone has a handful of counts. The J gene is TRDJ2, the V gene TRDV2; D perhaps matches TRDD3 (5 bases). The CDR3 is 15 amino acids. With 6 bases removed from V and 0 bases from J, the gap between germline ends came to 13 bases. The germline V gene encodes CDR1 GEAIGNYY and CDR2 EKD. The CDR3 sequence is CACIRYSTLTAQLFF. The CDR3 DNA is TGTGCCTGTATACGGTACAGTACTTTGACAGCACAACTCTTCTTT.

This clone is large within its sample. This sequence joins TRDV1 and TRDJ1; a possible D gene is TRDD3 (8 bases). Trimming pared 5 bases from V and 0 bases from J, leaving 34 bases between. CDR1 TSWWSYY and CDR2 QGS come from the germline V gene. The CDR3 runs 22 residues. Here the CDR3 DNA reads TGTGCTCTTGGGCCATTACTTCCTATAAGTATGGACTGGGGGGCTCACACCGATAAACTCATCTTT. The encoded protein is CALGPLLPISMDWGAHTDKLIF.

With respect to this clone: A far larger clone differs by one base, so this is likely a read error. The sample carries other DNA sequences with the same CDR3. The J gene is TRDJ2, the V gene TRDV1; 9 bases match TRDD3. V lost 2 bases and J lost 4; bases outside the gene matches: 26. CDR3 length: 23 residues. CDR1 and CDR2 from the germline V gene are TSWWSYY and QGS. The CDR3 nucleotides are TGTGCTCTTGGGGAATTCCCCATTCCCACGTCGATATGGGGGATATATGGGACAGCACAACTCTTCTTT. Translating gives CALGEFPIPTSIWGIYGTAQLFF.